This entry lists 27 T cell receptor beta chains sequenced from one sample in a study of T cells in localized non-small cell lung cancer. Only in-frame clones appear in the TCRdb table, and some are missing; sequencing was by immunoSEQ multiplex PCR. The sample has almost 65,000 clones, roughly 90% seen once. The source material was peripheral blood, sampled before any cancer treatment. Receptors originate from a woman aged 40-75 years with stage I lung adenocarcinoma.

The V and J genes are TRBV30 and TRBJ1-1; unclear D gene. In germline, CDR1 is GTSNPN, CDR2 SVGIG (reference sequence). This CDR3 region has 14 residues. V lost 5 bases and J lost 8, with 21 bases in between. The CDR3 sequence: CAWAPPHIAKEAFF. The DNA of the CDR3 is TGTGCCTGGGCCCCTCCTCATATAGCCAAGGAAGCTTTCTTT.

The V call is TRBV7-6, the J call TRBJ2-2; 7 bases agree with TRBD2. Germline V gives CDR1 SGHVS, CDR2 FNYEAQ. V shed 7 bases, J shed 1 base, and the junction held 9 bases outside the gene matches. CDR3 length equals 16 residues. This chain's CDR3 is CASTLGTGGNTGELFF. The DNA of the CDR3 is TGTGCCAGCACCCTAGGGACGGGGGGGAACACCGGGGAGCTGTTTTTT. The full variable domain, its missing parts supplied by reference TRBV7-6 and TRBJ2-2, is GAGVSQSPRYKVTKRGQDVALRCDPISGHVSLYWYRQALGQGPEFLTYFNYEAQQDKSGLPNDRFSAERPEGSISTLTIQRTEQRDSAMYRCASTLGTGGNTGELFFGEGSRLTVL.

This chain connects TRBV9 to TRBJ2-3; TRBD2 aligns across 8 bases. From germline, CDR1 is SGDLS and CDR2 YYNGEE. J gave up 0 bases and V 2 bases, and 11 bases lay outside the gene matches. The CDR3 loop spans 18 amino acids. CDR3 loop: CASSVSGAGKSSTDTQYF. DNA of the CDR3: TGTGCCAGCAGCGTTAGCGGGGCCGGGAAATCTAGCACAGATACGCAGTATTTT. Filled out from reference TRBV9 and TRBJ2-3, the complete variable domain reads DSGVTQTPKHLITATGQRVTLRCSPRSGDLSVYWYQQSLDQGLQFLIQYYNGEERAKGNILERFSAQQFPDLHSELNLSSLELGDSALYFCASSVSGAGKSSTDTQYFGPGTRLTVL.

The CDR3 is CASSLGQLNIGNTIYF. In DNA, the CDR3 is TGTGCCAGCAGCTTGGGACAGCTGAATATCGGAAACACCATATATTTT. The rearrangement uses TRBV11-2 and TRBJ1-3, with 7 bases that match TRBD1. The junction had 9 bases not matched to a gene; V was cut back by 3 bases and J by 4 bases. CDR3 size: 16 residues. Germline-derived CDR1 and CDR2 are SGHAT and FQNNGV.

This clone was counted a single time. The chain links TRBV6-1 to TRBJ2-2; D is undetermined. This CDR3 has 15 residues. The germline CDR1 and CDR2 sequences are MNHNS and SASEGT. Trimming shortened V by 2 bases and J by 4 bases, and 11 bases separated the two germline ends. The CDR3: CASSESWTATGELFF. DNA for the CDR3: TGTGCCAGCAGTGAATCATGGACCGCCACCGGGGAGCTGTTTTTT.

The chain couples TRBV7-6 to TRBJ2-7; the match to TRBD1 covers 8 bases. The CDR3 has 15 residues. The germline gives CDR1 SGHVS, CDR2 FNYEAQ. With V trimmed by 5 bases and J by 4 bases, 10 bases remained unmatched. The chain's CDR3 is CASSADGTGPYEQYF. CDR3 nucleotides: TGTGCCAGCAGCGCAGACGGGACAGGACCATACGAGCAGTACTTC.

This clone was counted a few times. The V and J genes are TRBV5-6 and TRBJ2-1, with a possible D match to TRBD1 (5 bases). V was shortened by 0 bases and J by 8 bases, with 6 bases between the two germline ends. The CDR3 contains 12 residues. The germline CDR1 and CDR2 sequences are SGHDT and YYEEEE. DNA for the CDR3: TGTGCCAGCAGCTTGGTAGGGGATGAGCAGTTCTTC. It encodes CASSLVGDEQFF.

Worth noting for this clone: This sample includes further DNA sequences coding for the same CDR3. This chain joins TRBV7-2 and TRBJ1-1; weak D call: TRBD1 (6 bases). The V end was cut by 4 bases, the J end by 4 bases, with 10 bases between. Per the germline V gene, CDR1 is SGHTA and CDR2 is FQGNSA. The CDR3 contains 13 residues. The CDR3: CASSSRQATEAFF. In DNA, the CDR3 is TGTGCCAGCAGCTCACGACAGGCCACTGAAGCTTTCTTT.

This clone was seen a single time. The chain uses TRBV29-1 and TRBJ2-7; D may be TRBD2 (6 bases). The CDR3 length is 18 residues. Germline values: CDR1 SQVTM, CDR2 ANQGSEA. Trimming took 4 bases from V and 0 from J, leaving 25 bases between them. The CDR3 DNA is TGCAGCGTTGCCCCGCGGGGCTCCCCGAGTGCAACCTCCTACGAGCAGTACTTC. Amino acid sequence: CSVAPRGSPSATSYEQYF.

The chain employs TRBV5-4 and TRBJ2-6; a weak D match, TRBD2 (5 bases). CDR1 and CDR2 (germline): SGHNT, YYREEE (reference sequence). Trimming pared 2 bases from V and 2 bases from J, leaving 5 bases between. There are 14 residues in the CDR3. The CDR3 here is CASSFGAGANVLTF. The CDR3, as DNA: TGTGCCAGCAGCTTCGGGGCTGGGGCCAACGTCCTGACTTTC.

J is TRBJ2-1 and V is TRBV5-1; 15 bases map to TRBD2. The J segment lost 7 bases and the V segment lost 4 bases, leaving 3 bases of the junction unmatched. The CDR3 covers 15 residues. Per the germline V gene, CDR1 is SGHRS and CDR2 is YFSETQ. The CDR3 sequence: CASSGLAGGPNEQFF. The CDR3 DNA reads TGCGCCAGCAGCGGACTAGCGGGAGGGCCGAATGAGCAGTTCTTC.

V usage is TRBV6-5 and J usage is TRBJ1-1; TRBD1 aligns across 7 bases. The CDR3 has 13 amino acids. Germline CDR1 and CDR2: MNHEY and SVGAGI. The V gene end was trimmed by 6 bases and the J gene end by 8 bases; junction bases not matched to a gene: 9. CDR3: CASRPGTDREAFF. The CDR3 DNA follows: TGTGCCAGCAGACCCGGGACGGACAGGGAAGCTTTCTTT.

This clone was detected only once. The chain is built from TRBV5-1 and TRBJ1-1, with unresolved D. This CDR3 has 14 amino acids. Trimming removed 5 bases from V and 4 bases from J, with 15 bases in between. Germline V gives CDR1 SGHRS, CDR2 YFSETQ. The CDR3 is CASRKTPPATEAFF. DNA of the CDR3: TGCGCCAGCAGAAAGACACCACCGGCCACTGAAGCTTTCTTT.

The chain has TRBV6-5 and TRBJ1-5; D unclear. Trimming removed 2 bases from V and 7 bases from J, with 9 bases in between. This CDR3 has 13 amino acids. Germline CDR1 reads MNHEY; CDR2 reads SVGAGI. DNA of the CDR3: TGTGCCAGCAGTTACAATTCGTACCAGCCCCAGCATTTT. The encoded protein is CASSYNSYQPQHF.

The chain uses TRBV7-2 and TRBJ2-7; 9 nucleotides match TRBD1. The CDR3 covers 16 residues. Trimming at V came to 1 base and at J to 2 bases, leaving 6 bases not matched to a gene. Germline loops: CDR1 SGHTA, CDR2 FQGNSA. The CDR3 coding sequence is TGTGCCAGCAGCTTAGAATTACGGGACAGGGCCTACGAGCAGTACTTC. Its translation is CASSLELRDRAYEQYF.

V gene TRBV19 combines with J gene TRBJ1-2; the D gene is possibly TRBD1 (5 bases). V lost 9 bases and J 4 bases, leaving 18 bases between the germline ends. Per the germline V gene, CDR1 is LNHDA and CDR2 is SQIVND (reference sequence). The CDR3 extends over 14 amino acids. CDR3 sequence reads: CASSRDSKSYGYTF. The CDR3 bases are TGTGCCAGCTCCCGGGACTCAAAATCCTATGGCTACACCTTC.

Here the CDR3 reads CASSVVSGSHGEQFF. Written as DNA, the CDR3 is TGTGCCAGCAGCGTAGTTAGCGGGAGCCACGGTGAGCAGTTCTTC. The rearrangement uses TRBV9 and TRBJ2-1; 9 bases align to TRBD2. V dropped 0 bases and J dropped 9; count of bases not matched to a gene: 7. CDR1 SGDLS and CDR2 YYNGEE come from the germline V gene. The CDR3 is 15 amino acids.

The genes are TRBV6-6 and TRBJ1-1, with TRBD1 matching 8 bases. The trim removed 0 bases at V and 0 bases at J, leaving 3 bases unmatched. The CDR3 is 16 residues long. CDR1 and CDR2 (germline): MNHNY, SVGAGI (reference sequence). The CDR3 coding sequence is TGTGCCAGCAGTTACTCCCCGACAGGGGTGAACACTGAAGCTTTCTTT. Protein product: CASSYSPTGVNTEAFF.

The V and J genes are TRBV18 and TRBJ2-7; D not resolved. The CDR3 covers 12 residues. Germline CDR1 reads KGHSH; CDR2 reads LQKENI. V was trimmed by 4 bases and J by 4 bases, leaving 8 bases between them. CDR3 residues: CASSLVGYEQYF. The DNA of the CDR3 is TGTGCCAGCTCACTGGTGGGGTACGAGCAGTACTTC.

This sequence joins TRBV29-1 and TRBJ1-2; TRBD1 might be the D (5 bases). V dropped 4 bases and J dropped 1 base, with 16 bases sitting between them. CDR3 size: 15 residues. CDR1 and CDR2 (germline): SQVTM, ANQGSEA. CDR3 sequence: CSVGETTGGNYGYTF. The DNA of the CDR3 is TGCAGCGTTGGTGAGACGACTGGGGGTAACTATGGCTACACCTTC.

V usage is TRBV4-3 and J usage is TRBJ2-4; 9 positions agree with TRBD2. The germline gives CDR1 LGHNA, CDR2 YSLEER. V trimming: 0 bases; J trimming: 9 bases; junction bases outside the gene matches: 3. The CDR3 spans 14 residues. CDR3 region: CASSQEGLAGIQYF. CDR3 DNA sequence: TGCGCCAGCAGCCAAGAGGGACTAGCTGGCATTCAGTACTTC.

The genes are TRBV9 and TRBJ1-3; 7 bases line up with TRBD1. The CDR3 length is 16 residues. The V and J ends lost 4 bases and 3 bases, in that order; junction bases with no gene match: 10. CDR1 SGDLS and CDR2 YYNGEE come from the germline V gene. DNA of the CDR3: TGTGCCAGCAGCCTCGACGACAGGGCGAGTGGAAACACCATATATTTT. Translating it yields CASSLDDRASGNTIYF.

V gene TRBV10-3 combines with J gene TRBJ1-1; no clear D. The germline CDR1 and CDR2 sequences are ENHRY and SYGVKD. There are 15 residues in the CDR3. The V end was cut by 0 bases, the J end by 4 bases, with 12 bases between. CDR3 DNA: TGTGCCATCAGTGAGTCAACAACGGTACTCACTGAAGCTTTCTTT. As protein: CAISESTTVLTEAFF.

This clone was observed once. The V and J genes are TRBV4-3 and TRBJ1-4; 11 positions match TRBD1. The CDR3 spans 16 residues. CDR1 is LGHNA and CDR2 is YSLEER in the germline V gene. The V gene end was trimmed by 0 bases and the J gene end by 8 bases; junction bases not matched to a gene: 5. The DNA for the CDR3 is TGCGCCAGCAGCCAAGAGACGGACAGGGGGCAGGAAAAACTGTTTTTT. This encodes CASSQETDRGQEKLFF.

The chain employs TRBV5-4 and TRBJ2-6; 8 bases match TRBD2. Germline loops: CDR1 SGHNT, CDR2 YYREEE (reference sequence). V lost 3 bases, J lost 2 bases, and 7 bases stayed unmatched. The CDR3 is 17 amino acids. The chain's CDR3 is CASSSGRGAPGANVLTF. CDR3 in DNA: TGTGCCAGCAGCTCCGGGCGGGGGGCGCCTGGGGCCAACGTCCTGACTTTC.

This clone was seen just once. The chain carries TRBV28 and TRBJ1-5; 10 positions agree with TRBD1. In germline, CDR1 is MDHEN, CDR2 SYDVKM. The CDR3 has 15 amino acids. V shed 8 bases and J 3 bases; nucleotides not matched to a gene: 7. The CDR3 sequence is CASFLGTGVNQPQHF. The CDR3, as DNA: TGTGCCAGCTTCTTGGGGACAGGGGTCAATCAGCCCCAGCATTTT. The complete variable domain, with remaining parts taken from reference TRBV28 and TRBJ1-5, reads DVKVTQSSRYLVKRTGEKVFLECVQDMDHENMFWYRQDPGLGLRLIYFSYDVKMKEKGDIPEGYSVSREKKERFSLILESASTNQTSMYLCASFLGTGVNQPQHFGDGTRLSIL.

This clone was observed a single time. The chain employs TRBV29-1 and TRBJ1-1; D is unresolved. V dropped 5 bases and J dropped 1 base, with 8 bases sitting between them. Per germline, CDR1 SQVTM and CDR2 ANQGSEA. The CDR3 consists of 12 residues. The CDR3 nucleotides read TGCAGCGTTCCACGGGGGAACACTGAAGCTTTCTTT. Its protein product is CSVPRGNTEAFF.